One and the same sample provided the 22 T cell receptor beta chains below, sequenced in a study of metastatic and nonmetastatic thyroid tumors. Patients had received no treatment of any kind before thyroid surgery. MiXCR reprocessed the PCR reads for TCRdb. The sample holds some 41,000 clones, less than 35% seen once. Material for sequencing was blood. Receptors originate from a male donor with papillary thyroid cancer or a benign thyroid nodule (not recorded which). Some clones in this sample may be carry-over from other donors' samples.

This clone was seen more than once but under ten times. This chain connects TRBV6-2 or TRBV6-3 to TRBJ2-7; possible D gene TRBD2, 6 bases. The germline V gene encodes CDR1 MNHEY and CDR2 SVGEGT. V was clipped by 2 bases and J by 3 bases, with 14 bases between them. The CDR3 is 15 amino acids. The CDR3 region has the DNA TGTGCCAGCAGTTACGAACTGGGGGGAGGCTACGAGCAGTACTTC. As protein: CASSYELGGGYEQYF.

This chain connects TRBV20-1 to TRBJ1-1, with D unclear. The germline CDR1 and CDR2 sequences are DFQATT and SNEGSKA (reference sequence). V lost 5 bases to trimming and J lost 5 bases, with 12 bases between them. The CDR3 contains 12 residues. The CDR3 here is CSAPLTWTEAFF. CDR3 bases: TGCAGTGCTCCCCTGACATGGACTGAAGCTTTCTTT.

This rearrangement joins TRBV20-1 to TRBJ2-7; D is undetermined. Trimming left V 6 bases short and J 3 bases short, with 15 bases between. Germline lookup yields CDR1 DFQATT and CDR2 SNEGSKA (reference sequence). The length of the CDR3 is 13 residues. CDR3 coding DNA: TGCAGTGCCGTCGGATCCCATGGCTACGAGCAGTACTTC. As protein: CSAVGSHGYEQYF.

The chain joins TRBV5-1 to TRBJ2-2; no reliable D call. CDR3 length equals 11 residues. Germline V gene sequence: CDR1 SGHRS, CDR2 YFSETQ. The V and J ends lost 1 base and 10 bases respectively, with 5 bases between them. CDR3 protein: CASSLRLELFF. DNA for the CDR3: TGCGCCAGCAGCTTGAGGCTGGAGCTGTTTTTT.

The CDR3 DNA is TGTGCCAGCATAAGAGGGACCGGTTGGAACGAGCAGTACTTC. Its protein product is CASIRGTGWNEQYF. The V and J genes are TRBV27 and TRBJ2-7; the D call may be TRBD1 or TRBD2 (5 bases each). Looked up from germline, CDR1 is MNHEY and CDR2 is SMNVEV (reference sequence). CDR3 length equals 14 residues. Between the trimmed V and J ends, which lost 7 bases and 5 bases, there was a span of 18 bases.

The genes are TRBV7-9 and TRBJ2-7; 7 nucleotides line up with TRBD1. The CDR3 runs to 13 residues. Germline V gene sequence: CDR1 SEHNR, CDR2 FQNEAQ (reference sequence). Trimming cost V 6 bases and J 6 bases; bases outside gene matches: 8. CDR3 amino acids: CASRTRQGGEQYF. The CDR3 DNA sequence: TGTGCCAGCAGGACCCGACAGGGCGGCGAGCAGTACTTC. The whole variable domain, remainder taken from reference TRBV7-9 and TRBJ2-7, is DTGVSQNPRHKITKRGQNVTFRCDPISEHNRLYWYRQTLGQGPEFLTYFQNEAQLEKSRLLSDRFSAERPKGSFSTLEIQRTEQGDSAMYLCASRTRQGGEQYFGPGTRLTVT.

A word on this clone: At one end, the junction sequence differs from germline, possibly due to a read error. The CDR3 region has the DNA TGTGCCAGCTCTCCACCCGGGAGAACCTACGAGCAGTACTTC. Its protein product is CASSPPGRTYEQYF. This chain joins TRBV18 and TRBJ2-7, with D perhaps matching TRBD2 (6 bases). The CDR3 is 14 residues long. Germline V gene sequence: CDR1 KGHSH, CDR2 LQKENI. The full variable domain, completed using reference TRBV18 and TRBJ2-7, is NAGVMQNPRHLVRRRGQEARLRCSPMKGHSHVYWYRQLPEEGLKFMVYLQKENIIDESGMPKERFSAEFPKEGPSILRIQQVVRGDSAAYFCASSPPGRTYEQYFGPGTRLTVT.

This clone was counted only a few times. One junction end does not reproduce the germline sequence, and a read error may be involved. V and J are TRBV6-6 and TRBJ2-7, with TRBD1 matching over 8 bases. The CDR3 is made up of 14 amino acids. CDR1 MNHNY and CDR2 SVGAGI come from the germline V gene (reference sequence). Here the CDR3 reads CANSYWTGYYEQYF. The CDR3 DNA reads as TGTGCCAACAGTTACTGGACAGGGTACTACGAGCAGTACTTC.

This chain uses TRBV4-1 with TRBJ1-1; D unresolved. The CDR3 extends over 15 amino acids. The V end lost 1 base, the J end lost 0 bases, and 9 bases lay between the germline ends. CDR1 is MGHRA and CDR2 is YSYEKL in the germline V gene. CDR3 protein: CASSQVGSMNTEAFF. The CDR3 coding sequence is TGCGCCAGCAGCCAAGTAGGTAGCATGAACACTGAAGCTTTCTTT.

This chain joins TRBV6-1 and TRBJ2-7; no firm D call. Trimming removed 6 bases from V and 3 bases from J, with 12 bases in between. From germline, CDR1 is MNHNS and CDR2 SASEGT. The CDR3 is 13 residues long. The CDR3 nucleotides read TGTGCCAGCAGCAAGGAACTTCTCTACGAGCAGTACTTC. This gives the protein CASSKELLYEQYF.

The genes are TRBV11-1 and TRBJ1-3, with D tentatively TRBD1 (5 bases). Deletions cut 4 bases from V and 0 bases from J, with 13 bases between. CDR1 SGHAT and CDR2 FQDESV come from the germline V gene (reference sequence). The CDR3 is 16 amino acids. CDR3 nucleotides: TGTGCCAGCAGCTACCCAGGGAGAAGCTCTGGAAACACCATATATTTT. Translated: CASSYPGRSSGNTIYF.

As to this clone: One junction end disagrees with the germline gene, perhaps due to a read error. The CDR3 sequence: CTSIHPGQGPETQYF. In nucleotides, the CDR3 is TGTACCAGCATCCACCCGGGACAGGGTCCCGAGACCCAGTACTTC. The V call is TRBV3-1, the J call TRBJ2-5, with TRBD1 matching over 9 bases. Germline values: CDR1 LGHDT, CDR2 YNNKEL (reference sequence). CDR3 size: 15 residues.

This clone was observed many times. Other DNA sequences within the sample encode an identical CDR3. The gene calls are TRBV4-1 and TRBJ2-5; D perhaps matches TRBD1 (5 bases). The V end lost 5 bases, the J end lost 3 bases, and 10 bases lay between the germline ends. CDR1 and CDR2 from the germline V gene are MGHRA and YSYEKL. This CDR3 contains 13 residues. The CDR3 loop reads CASSSDRKETQYF. In DNA form, the CDR3 reads TGCGCCAGCAGCTCCGACAGAAAAGAGACCCAGTACTTC.

This clone was seen at least ten times. V and J are TRBV12-3 or TRBV12-4 and TRBJ2-1; tentatively, D is TRBD1 or TRBD2 (5 bases each). The CDR3 spans 12 residues. Trimming removed 3 bases from V and 9 bases from J, with 9 bases in between. In DNA form, the CDR3 reads TGTGCCAGCAGTTTGGGGGTTTTTGAGCAGTTCTTC. Amino acids: CASSLGVFEQFF.

The chain is built from TRBV5-1 and TRBJ2-7; 12 bases are a match to TRBD1. V lost 3 bases and J lost 3; bases outside the gene matches: 4. Germline V gene lookup returns CDR1 SGHRS and CDR2 YFSETQ. The CDR3 runs to 15 residues. CDR3 nucleotides: TGCGCCAGCAGCTCCGGGACAGGGGGCCTCTACGAGCAGTACTTC. This encodes CASSSGTGGLYEQYF. The whole variable domain, remainder taken from reference TRBV5-1 and TRBJ2-7, is KAGVTQTPRYLIKTRGQQVTLSCSPISGHRSVSWYQQTPGQGLQFLFEYFSETQRNKGNFPGRFSGRQFSNSRSEMNVSTLELGDSALYLCASSSGTGGLYEQYFGPGTRLTVT.

Ten or more counts support this clone. The chain joins TRBV20-1 to TRBJ2-7; D not resolved. This CDR3 is 13 amino acids long. V dropped 3 bases and J dropped 4 bases, with 13 bases sitting between them. The germline gives CDR1 DFQATT, CDR2 SNEGSKA (reference sequence). The CDR3 protein is CSASNAGDYEQYF. The CDR3 nucleotides are TGCAGTGCTAGTAACGCTGGCGATTACGAGCAGTACTTC.

This clone was observed at least ten times. The CDR3 region is CASSLVGTGNTIYF. CDR3 DNA: TGTGCCAGCAGCTTGGTCGGAACTGGAAACACCATATATTTT. The V call is TRBV5-6, the J call TRBJ1-3; D not resolved. The CDR3 consists of 14 residues. V was trimmed by 0 bases and J by 2 bases, leaving 6 bases between them. Germline CDR1 reads SGHDT; CDR2 reads YYEEEE.

There are many counts of this clone. This chain joins TRBV5-1 and TRBJ1-4; the D gene is possibly TRBD1 (5 bases). CDR1 and CDR2 from the germline V gene are SGHRS and YFSETQ. V gave up 4 bases and J gave up 7 bases, with 14 bases separating them. This CDR3 is built from 14 residues. CDR3 residues: CASSQGSPPEKLFF. CDR3 nucleotides: TGCGCCAGCAGCCAGGGATCCCCGCCTGAAAAACTGTTTTTT.

This clone was recorded at least ten times. This chain connects TRBV6-1 to TRBJ1-4; D is unclear. Germline CDR1 MNHNS, CDR2 SASEGT. V lost 10 bases and J 8 bases, leaving 17 bases between the germline ends. The CDR3 has 13 amino acids. This CDR3 is CANSNPGGEKLFF. DNA of the CDR3: TGTGCCAACAGCAATCCGGGAGGGGAAAAACTGTTTTTT.

This clone occurred a few times. This sequence joins TRBV20-1 and TRBJ1-5; D unclear. Germline assignment: CDR1 DFQATT and CDR2 SNEGSKA (reference sequence). V was trimmed by 5 bases and J by 4 bases, leaving 12 bases between them. The CDR3 runs to 13 residues. The CDR3 DNA reads as TGCAGTGCTCCTAGACACTGGAATCAGCCCCAGCATTTT. Translated, it gives CSAPRHWNQPQHF.

This clone was seen at least ten times. The chain employs TRBV28 and TRBJ1-5; D remains unclear. This CDR3 has 13 residues. Germline-derived CDR1 and CDR2 are MDHEN and SYDVKM. V gave up 1 base and J gave up 5 bases, with 6 bases separating them. Written as DNA, the CDR3 is TGTGCCAGCAGTTTATCCAGCCATCAGCCCCAGCATTTT. Its translation: CASSLSSHQPQHF.

This clone was found many times. The chain combines TRBV28 with TRBJ1-2, with D possibly being TRBD1 (5 bases). The CDR3 is 14 amino acids. V was clipped by 3 bases and J by 4 bases, with 12 bases between them. Germline CDR1 reads MDHEN; CDR2 reads SYDVKM. The CDR3 DNA is TGTGCCAGCAGTTTCTCAGGGCCTGGCTATGGCTACACCTTC. It translates to CASSFSGPGYGYTF.